This T cell receptor (beta chain) was sequenced during a study of tumor-infiltrating lymphocytes in primary liver carcinoma. Overall study findings and caveats: Tumor region pairs showed greater overlap than either tumor-adjacent or tumor-blood pairs did.

A constant-region primer primed TCR beta cDNA synthesis from about 530 ng of total RNA. Library construction for TCR beta comprised three nested multiplex PCR rounds performed with slightly modified ARM-PCR. Rounds one and two of PCR, each of about 10 cycles, were primed with TRBV1-TRBV30 forward primers and a C-beta reverse primer. TCRdb itself ran the multiplex PCR reads through MiXCR, one entry per CDR3 protein. The data hold tens of thousands of distinct CDR3 sequences, with roughly two thirds observed a single time. Germline V gene data show CDR1 as MNHNS and CDR2 as SASEGT. The CDR3 runs to 15 residues. A word on this clonotype: Its antigen is not identified. Compared with germline, one end of the junction differs, possibly owing to a read error.

Between roughly 20 and 33 mg of unsorted bulk tissue served as the source from which RNA and DNA were co-extracted. Every tumor sample analyzed contained over 80% viable tumor cells. This receptor was taken from a man aged 40-50 years with primary liver carcinoma and hepatitis B virus infection. Sequencing input: liver tumor tissue from sampling region 4. Subset specified: tumor region T4, right-lateral pole. This chain connects TRBV6-1 to TRBJ2-2, with a weak D call TRBD2 (6 bases). CDR3 sequence reads: CASSGGRDLTWELFF. As DNA, the CDR3 is TGTGCCAGCAGTGGCGGGCGGGACCTCACCTGGGAGCTGTTTTTT.